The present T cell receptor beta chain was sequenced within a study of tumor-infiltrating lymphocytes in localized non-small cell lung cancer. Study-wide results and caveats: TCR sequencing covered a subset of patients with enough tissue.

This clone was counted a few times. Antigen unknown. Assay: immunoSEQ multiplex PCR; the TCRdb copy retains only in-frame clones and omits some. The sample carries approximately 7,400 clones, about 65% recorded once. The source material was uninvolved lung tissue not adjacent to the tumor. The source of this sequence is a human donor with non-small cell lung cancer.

CDR3 DNA: TGTGCCAGCAGCCCTCGGGGCACAACGCCCTACGAGCAGTACTTC. It codes for CASSPRGTTPYEQYF. The genes are TRBV11-2 and TRBJ2-7, with D possibly called TRBD1 or TRBD2 (5 bases each). V was trimmed by 5 bases and J by 2 bases, leaving 16 bases between them. The CDR3 contains 15 residues. Germline CDR1 SGHAT, CDR2 FQNNGV.